Below, 30 T cell receptor beta chains from the same sample are listed, as sequenced in a study of blood T cell repertoires in COVID-19 (dated by TCRdb to the early 2020s). The library was obtained by the immunoSEQ multiplex PCR assay. Drawn from immuneACCESS, this table holds only the in-frame rearrangements with V and J called that TCRdb kept. Clones are partly lost; checked studies trace under half to an unresolved V gene and leave the rest unexplained. The sample has about 59,000 clones on record, roughly 90% of them singletons. The ten largest clonotypes hold approximately 15% of the sample. Sample: peripheral blood. These receptors all stem from an older man with acute or convalescent COVID-19.

The rearrangement joins TRBV19 to TRBJ1-3, with D maybe TRBD1 (6 bases). Germline V gene lookup returns CDR1 LNHDA and CDR2 SQIVND (reference sequence). V was clipped by 10 bases and J by 0 bases, with 13 bases between them. The CDR3 runs 14 residues. Written as DNA, the CDR3 is TGTGCCACCCGACAGGTTGGCTCTGGAAACACCATATATTTT. This translates into CATRQVGSGNTIYF.

The V and J genes are TRBV6-2 or TRBV6-3 and TRBJ2-2; 15 bases fit TRBD2. Germline loops: CDR1 MNHEY, CDR2 SVGEGT. CDR3 length: 17 amino acids. Trimming at V came to 6 bases and at J to 6 bases, leaving 8 bases not matched to a gene. Here the CDR3 DNA reads TGTGCCAGCAGCAATGGACTAGCGGGGGGGCGTGCCGGGGAGCTGTTTTTT. Translation gives CASSNGLAGGRAGELFF.

The rearrangement uses TRBV5-1 and TRBJ2-7; D ambiguous. The ends were cut back, 0 bases at V and 3 bases at J, with 13 bases in the middle. This CDR3 region has 15 residues. Germline-derived CDR1 and CDR2 are SGHRS and YFSETQ. CDR3 DNA sequence: TGCGCCAGCAGCTTGGCTTCTACGTCCCTCTACGAGCAGTACTTC. Its protein product is CASSLASTSLYEQYF.

As to this clone: The sample carries other DNA sequences with the same CDR3. V is TRBV7-9 and J is TRBJ2-5, with D unresolved. Looked up from germline, CDR1 is SEHNR and CDR2 is FQNEAQ (reference sequence). CDR3 size: 12 residues. V gave up 5 bases and J gave up 5 bases, with 9 bases separating them. For the CDR3, the DNA is TGTGCCAGCAGCCTCTCCGGGGAGACCCAGTACTTC. Protein product: CASSLSGETQYF.

The chain has TRBV5-4 and TRBJ2-1; the match to TRBD1 covers 12 bases. The length of the CDR3 is 18 residues. V lost 5 bases and J lost 2; bases outside the gene matches: 11. The V gene's germline CDR1 is SGHNT and CDR2 YYREEE (reference sequence). CDR3 nucleotides: TGTGCCAGCAGTCCGGGACAGGGGGCGAGGATCGCCTACAATGAGCAGTTCTTC. As protein: CASSPGQGARIAYNEQFF.

The chain recombines TRBV5-5 with TRBJ1-1, with D possibly matching TRBD1 (6 bases). Trimming took off 2 bases at V and 1 base at J, with 12 bases between the two ends. Per the germline V gene, CDR1 is SGHKS and CDR2 is YYEKEE (reference sequence). The CDR3 loop spans 15 amino acids. CDR3 protein: CASSLSDRTNTEAFF. CDR3 DNA: TGTGCCAGCAGCTTATCAGACAGGACGAACACTGAAGCTTTCTTT.

This clone appeared a single time. The V and J genes are TRBV9 and TRBJ1-5; D is undetermined. V was cut by 4 bases and J by 4 bases, with 15 bases left in between. CDR1 SGDLS and CDR2 YYNGEE come from the germline V gene. The CDR3 loop spans 15 amino acids. In DNA, the CDR3 is TGTGCCAGCAGCAGTTTGGGCGGACTTAATCAGCCCCAGCATTTT. Amino acid sequence: CASSSLGGLNQPQHF.

The chain combines TRBV3-1 (or the pseudogene TRBV3-2) with TRBJ2-7; D uncertain. There are 13 residues in the CDR3. Germline assignment: CDR1 LGHDT and CDR2 YNNKEL (reference sequence). Trimming pared 0 bases from V and 4 bases from J, leaving 7 bases between. DNA for the CDR3: TGTGCCAGCAGCCAAGAAGAGAGTTACGAGCAGTACTTC. Amino acids: CASSQEESYEQYF.

J is TRBJ1-5 and V is TRBV16; no clear D. This CDR3 has 15 residues. Trimming took 4 bases from V and 6 from J, leaving 16 bases between them. Germline CDR1 KGHSY, CDR2 FQNENV. The CDR3 sequence is CASSPQSQAGQPQHF. CDR3 DNA: TGTGCCAGCAGCCCCCAATCGCAGGCGGGTCAGCCCCAGCATTTT.

The J gene is TRBJ2-1, the V gene TRBV15; 12 bases align to TRBD2. The CDR3 runs 16 residues. Germline lookup yields CDR1 LNHNV and CDR2 YYDKDF (reference sequence). V lost 0 bases, J lost 6 bases, and 3 bases stayed unmatched. The CDR3 reads CATSRDLAGGPNEQFF. The CDR3 DNA sequence: TGTGCCACCAGCAGAGATCTAGCGGGGGGGCCCAATGAGCAGTTCTTC. The variable domain in full, completed from reference TRBV15 and TRBJ2-1, reads DAMVIQNPRYQVTQFGKPVTLSCSQTLNHNVMYWYQQKSSQAPKLLFHYYDKDFNNEADTPDNFQSRRPNTSFCFLDIRSPGLGDTAMYLCATSRDLAGGPNEQFFGPGTRLTVL.

J is TRBJ2-3 and V is TRBV7-2, with 15 positions matching TRBD2. With V trimmed by 6 bases and J by 6 bases, 10 bases remained unmatched. The CDR3 extends over 17 amino acids. Germline assignment: CDR1 SGHTA and CDR2 FQGNSA. Here the CDR3 reads CASRSRTSGGAKDTQYF. The CDR3 DNA sequence: TGTGCCAGCAGGTCTCGGACTAGCGGGGGGGCCAAGGATACGCAGTATTTT.

This clone is a singleton in its sample. This chain links TRBV5-1 with TRBJ1-1; D is unclear. This CDR3 is 15 amino acids long. In germline, CDR1 is SGHRS, CDR2 YFSETQ. Between the trimmed V and J ends, which lost 4 bases and 4 bases, there was a span of 17 bases. The CDR3 DNA reads as TGCGCCAGCAGCACGGGAGCGGGTCGGGCCACTGAAGCTTTCTTT. Translation: CASSTGAGRATEAFF.

V and J are TRBV11-1 and TRBJ2-1, with 8 bases aligning to TRBD2. The trim removed 1 base at V and 5 bases at J, leaving 4 bases unmatched. Germline lookup yields CDR1 SGHAT and CDR2 FQDESV (reference sequence). The CDR3 has 15 residues. The CDR3 spells CASSLVAGTNNEQFF. The CDR3 DNA sequence: TGTGCCAGCAGCTTAGTAGCGGGGACTAACAATGAGCAGTTCTTC.

The J gene is TRBJ1-5, the V gene TRBV10-3, with 8 bases lining up with TRBD1. Germline CDR1 is ENHRY and CDR2 is SYGVKD. J gave up 5 bases and V 3 bases, and 6 bases lay outside the gene matches. The CDR3 has 15 amino acids. This CDR3 reads CAISDRDRSYQPQHF. The CDR3 nucleotides read TGTGCCATCAGTGACCGGGACAGGTCTTATCAGCCCCAGCATTTT.

This chain links TRBV2 with TRBJ1-1, with 10 positions matching TRBD1. The CDR3 extends over 13 amino acids. Germline trimming cut 6 bases from V and 7 bases from J; bases unmatched to any gene: 5. The germline V gene has CDR1 SNHLY and CDR2 FYNNEI. The CDR3 coding sequence is TGTGCCAGCAGCCGGGACAGGGGTGGTGAAGCTTTCTTT. Protein: CASSRDRGGEAFF.

This clone was recorded once. This chain uses TRBV12-3 or TRBV12-4 with TRBJ1-2; 7 bases match TRBD1. This CDR3 region has 13 residues. The junction had 4 bases not matched to a gene; V was cut back by 6 bases and J by 3 bases. The CDR3 DNA reads as TGTGCCAGCAGAAGACAGGGAGACTATGGCTACACCTTC. It yields the protein CASRRQGDYGYTF.

The chain combines TRBV5-5 with TRBJ2-5; D gene ambiguous. Trimming took 1 base from V and 3 from J, leaving 7 bases between them. The CDR3 has 13 amino acids. CDR1 is SGHKS, CDR2 YYEKEE, per germline (reference sequence). CDR3 amino acids: CASSLRFKETQYF. For the CDR3, the DNA is TGTGCCAGCAGCTTGCGGTTCAAAGAGACCCAGTACTTC.

This clone was seen a single time. V and J are TRBV19 and TRBJ1-3; 8 nucleotides align to TRBD1. CDR3 length: 15 residues. V lost 6 bases to trimming and J lost 3 bases; unmatched junction nucleotides: 7. Per the germline V gene, CDR1 is LNHDA and CDR2 is SQIVND (reference sequence). CDR3 sequence: CASRPDRDIGNTIYF. CDR3 coding DNA: TGTGCCAGTAGGCCGGACAGGGATATTGGAAACACCATATATTTT.

J is TRBJ2-3 and V is TRBV15; TRBD2 aligns across 10 bases. Germline CDR1 reads LNHNV; CDR2 reads YYDKDF (reference sequence). The CDR3 consists of 17 residues. V gave up 3 bases and J gave up 1 base; unmatched junction bases: 7. The CDR3 spells CATSSGRTSGGTDTQYF. In DNA, the CDR3 is TGTGCCACCAGCAGTGGAAGAACTAGCGGGGGCACAGATACGCAGTATTTT.

V and J are TRBV30 and TRBJ1-2; 7 positions agree with TRBD1. J lost 8 bases, V lost 4 bases, and 13 bases had no gene match. CDR1 and CDR2 from the germline V gene are GTSNPN and SVGIG (reference sequence). CDR3 size: 14 residues. CDR3 amino acids: CAWNRLTGAGGYTF. The CDR3 nucleotides read TGTGCCTGGAACAGATTAACAGGGGCTGGCGGCTACACCTTC. The full variable domain, its missing parts supplied by reference TRBV30 and TRBJ1-2, is SQTIHQWPATLVQPVGSPLSLECTVEGTSNPNLYWYRQAAGRGLQLLFYSVGIGQISSEVPQNLSASRPQDRQFILSSKKLLLSDSGFYLCAWNRLTGAGGYTFGSGTRLTVV.

V is TRBV18 and J is TRBJ2-2; 9 bases are shared with TRBD2. V was pared by 5 bases and J by 0 bases, with 7 bases of the junction left unmatched. The CDR3 is made up of 17 amino acids. From germline, CDR1 is KGHSH and CDR2 LQKENI. Here the CDR3 DNA reads TGTGCCAGCTCAGGACTAGCGTTAGATTCGAACACCGGGGAGCTGTTTTTT. Amino acids: CASSGLALDSNTGELFF.

The genes are TRBV2 and TRBJ2-7; D perhaps matches TRBD1 (5 bases). Looked up from germline, CDR1 is SNHLY and CDR2 is FYNNEI. V shed 0 bases and J shed 1 base, with 10 bases lying between them. The CDR3 extends over 15 amino acids. The CDR3 region is CASSEARAKSYEQYF. CDR3 sequence (DNA): TGTGCCAGCAGTGAAGCCAGGGCGAAATCCTACGAGCAGTACTTC.

The chain uses TRBV7-9 and TRBJ1-4, with 8 nucleotides matching TRBD1. CDR3 length: 14 residues. Germline CDR1 SEHNR, CDR2 FQNEAQ (reference sequence). The J segment lost 4 bases and the V segment lost 6 bases, leaving 4 bases of the junction unmatched. As DNA, the CDR3 is TGTGCCAGCAGTCAGGACAGGGTTAATGAAAAACTGTTTTTT. Amino acid sequence: CASSQDRVNEKLFF.

This clone occurred once. V is TRBV6-6 and J is TRBJ2-5, with a tentative D call TRBD2 (6 bases). The germline V gene has CDR1 MNHNY and CDR2 SVGAGI (reference sequence). This CDR3 is built from 18 residues. Deletions cut 5 bases from V and 1 base from J, with 23 bases between. The CDR3 sequence is CASSPSGGGGSFQETQYF. DNA of the CDR3: TGTGCCAGCAGTCCCTCCGGCGGTGGAGGGAGCTTCCAAGAGACCCAGTACTTC.

V is TRBV12-5 and J is TRBJ2-7, with 9 bases lining up with TRBD1. The CDR3 spans 15 residues. Germline V CDR1 and CDR2: LGHNT, FRNRAP. Trimming cost V 0 bases and J 3 bases; bases outside gene matches: 3. CDR3 nucleotides: TGTGCTAGTGGTTTGGTAGGGACAGGGTACTACGAGCAGTACTTC. Translated, it gives CASGLVGTGYYEQYF.

The chain is built from TRBV23-1 and TRBJ1-3; D possibly corresponds to TRBD1 (5 bases). TRBV23-1 is noted as an ORF with a role that remains uncertain. The CDR3 contains 17 residues. The V and J ends lost 0 bases and 0 bases respectively, with 12 bases between them. The CDR3 sequence is CASSQSCRGDSGNTIYF. The CDR3 bases are TGCGCCAGCAGTCAATCTTGCCGGGGGGACTCTGGAAACACCATATATTTT.

This sequence joins TRBV9 and TRBJ1-1, with 7 bases that match TRBD1. V shed 0 bases and J 3 bases; nucleotides not matched to a gene: 14. CDR1 is SGDLS, CDR2 YYNGEE, per germline. The CDR3 spans 18 residues. CDR3 DNA: TGTGCCAGCAGCGTAGCTTTTGTAGGGGCAGGGGGTGACACTGAAGCTTTCTTT. The encoded protein is CASSVAFVGAGGDTEAFF.

This clone was counted between two and nine times. V usage is TRBV11-2 and J usage is TRBJ2-2, with D possibly matching TRBD2 (5 bases). Per germline, CDR1 SGHAT and CDR2 FQNNGV. The V and J ends lost 5 bases and 2 bases respectively, with 9 bases between them. The CDR3 spans 14 residues. CDR3 protein: CASSPGVNTGELFF. CDR3 DNA: TGTGCCAGCAGCCCCGGGGTCAACACCGGGGAGCTGTTTTTT.

The chain recombines TRBV5-1 with TRBJ2-1, with TRBD2 as a possible D gene (6 bases). The V end lost 2 bases, the J end lost 0 bases, and 9 bases lay between the germline ends. CDR3 size: 15 residues. Germline V CDR1 and CDR2: SGHRS, YFSETQ. The CDR3 nucleotides read TGCGCCAGCAGCTTTGCGGGGAGCTCCTACAATGAGCAGTTCTTC. Its protein is CASSFAGSSYNEQFF.

The table lists this clone with a few counts. CDR3 bases: TGTGCCAGCTCACCCGGGGGAGGGTTAAGTCCCTACAATGAGCAGTTCTTC. Translation gives CASSPGGGLSPYNEQFF. The chain combines TRBV18 with TRBJ2-1, with TRBD2 matching over 7 bases. J gave up 2 bases and V 3 bases, and 10 bases lay outside the gene matches. The CDR3 is 17 amino acids. Germline lookup yields CDR1 KGHSH and CDR2 LQKENI.